These T cell receptor beta chains were read from a single sample in a study of CD8 T cells in Susac syndrome. A single record per CDR3 protein comes from TCRdb applying MiXCR to the immunoSEQ multiplex PCR reads. The sample has about 80,000 distinct CDR3 sequences; roughly 90% are singletons. What was sequenced was CD8+ T cells from PBMCs. The source of these receptors is a human donor with multiple sclerosis. The CDR3 runs from the conserved cysteine through the conserved F or W. Fields, in order: V gene, J gene, clone size, D gene, CDR3 protein, CDR3 DNA. The D gene is left open where the match is weak. Expanded clones are given a class, and other clones once, few, many or no size at all.

TRBV11-1,TRBJ2-7,once,-,CASSLDETGFSYEQYF,TGTGCCAGCAGCTTAGATGAGACAGGCTTTTCCTACGAGCAGTACTTC
TRBV28,TRBJ2-4,-,-,CASSAPGVDIQYF,TGTGCCAGCAGTGCGCCAGGGGTGGACATTCAGTACTTC
TRBV2,TRBJ2-2,-,TRBD2,CASSDGRAGELFF,TGTGCCAGCAGTGATGGGAGGGCCGGGGAGCTGTTTTTT
TRBV6-5,TRBJ1-1,once,-,CASSYTWTDTEAFF,TGTGCCAGCAGTTACACCTGGACAGACACTGAAGCTTTCTTT
TRBV23-1,TRBJ1-2,-,TRBD1,CASSHPTGGYNYGYTF,TGCGCCAGCAGTCATCCGACAGGGGGCTACAACTATGGCTACACCTTC
TRBV11-1,TRBJ2-3,-,-,CASRTKGGGRDTQYF,TGTGCCAGCCGGACGAAAGGAGGGGGCAGGGATACGCAGTATTTT
TRBV9,TRBJ2-7,-,-,CASGGGESSYEQYF,TGTGCCAGCGGAGGAGGGGAGAGCTCCTACGAGCAGTACTTC
TRBV10-3,TRBJ1-2,-,TRBD1,CAISGTGTGGHYNYGYTF,TGTGCCATCAGTGGTACCGGGACAGGGGGCCACTATAACTATGGCTACACCTTC
TRBV20-1,TRBJ2-1,-,TRBD2,CSARLIRGRSSGDHNEQFF,TGCAGTGCTAGACTTATCAGAGGCCGGTCTAGCGGGGATCACAATGAGCAGTTCTTC
TRBV24-1,TRBJ2-1,-,TRBD2,CATSDWTSDNEQFF,TGTGCCACCAGTGACTGGACTAGCGATAATGAGCAGTTCTTC
TRBV29-1,TRBJ2-1,-,-,CSVERGRLPNEQFF,TGCAGCGTTGAACGGGGTCGACTCCCCAATGAGCAGTTCTTC
TRBV2,TRBJ1-5,-,-,CASSEVLEVPPQHF,TGTGCCAGCAGTGAAGTTCTCGAGGTTCCGCCCCAGCATTTT
TRBV6-2/TRBV6-3,TRBJ2-1,-,-,CASSPDEYNEQFF,TGTGCCAGCAGTCCGGACGAATACAATGAGCAGTTCTTC
TRBV11-2,TRBJ1-1,-,-,CASSLVSAKGFFGAFF,TGTGCCAGCAGCTTAGTATCGGCTAAGGGCTTTTTCGGAGCTTTCTTT
TRBV10-3,TRBJ2-2,-,-,CAISVPSGGTGELFF,TGTGCCATCAGTGTACCGAGCGGTGGCACCGGGGAGCTGTTTTTT
TRBV6-1,TRBJ2-7,-,TRBD2,CASSEALLTSGSYEQYF,TGTGCCAGCAGTGAAGCGCTCCTGACTAGCGGATCCTACGAGCAGTACTTC
TRBV3-1,TRBJ1-1,-,-,CASSQDRGYTEAFF,TGTGCCAGCAGCCAAGATAGGGGTTACACTGAAGCTTTCTTT
TRBV7-9,TRBJ1-4,once,-,CASSQSWTVNEKLFF,TGTGCCAGCTCACAGAGTTGGACAGTTAATGAAAAACTGTTTTTT
TRBV27,TRBJ1-2,-,-,CASSFGGGIGSGYTF,TGTGCCAGCAGTTTCGGGGGGGGGATAGGAAGTGGCTACACCTTC
TRBV7-2,TRBJ2-7,once,TRBD1,CASSLGAGTDYEQYF,TGTGCCAGCAGCTTAGGAGCCGGGACAGACTACGAGCAGTACTTC
TRBV6-1,TRBJ2-7,-,-,CASSEEEEGSYEQYF,TGTGCCAGCAGTGAAGAGGAGGAGGGTTCCTACGAGCAGTACTTC
TRBV2,TRBJ1-4,-,-,CASSEGVRTNEKLFF,TGTGCCAGCAGTGAAGGGGTCAGAACTAATGAAAAACTGTTTTTT
TRBV19,TRBJ2-7,-,-,CASTLGWGRIYEQYF,TGTGCCAGTACCCTCGGCTGGGGGCGAATCTACGAGCAGTACTTC
TRBV4-1,TRBJ1-1,-,-,CASSQMASRDTEAFF,TGCGCCAGCAGCCAAATGGCTTCCCGCGACACTGAAGCTTTCTTT
TRBV29-1,TRBJ2-3,-,-,CSVVIVGSGTDTQYF,TGCAGCGTTGTTATTGTCGGGAGCGGTACAGATACGCAGTATTTT
TRBV5-6,TRBJ2-7,-,-,CASSFGLQYEQYF,TGTGCCAGCAGCTTTGGCCTACAGTACGAGCAGTACTTC
TRBV4-1,TRBJ2-7,-,-,CASSQVGRGLAYEQYF,TGCGCCAGCAGCCAGGTTGGGAGAGGCCTAGCCTACGAGCAGTACTTC
TRBV9,TRBJ1-6,-,TRBD1,CASSPPGQGAGSPLHF,TGTGCCAGCAGCCCCCCGGGACAGGGGGCTGGTTCACCCCTCCACTTT
TRBV20-1,TRBJ2-7,-,-,CGFPRGAYEQYF,TGCGGATTCCCAAGGGGTGCCTACGAGCAGTACTTC
TRBV7-9,TRBJ2-7,few,TRBD2,CASSYVGGYSYEQYF,TGTGCCAGCAGCTACGTGGGAGGGTACTCCTACGAGCAGTACTTC
TRBV27,TRBJ2-1,-,TRBD2,CASSSIGRAGPNEQFF,TGTGCCAGCAGTTCCATCGGGAGAGCGGGACCGAATGAGCAGTTCTTC
TRBV23-1,TRBJ1-6,-,TRBD1,CASSQLTGEGSSPLHF,TGCGCCAGCAGTCAATTAACAGGGGAGGGTAGTTCACCCCTCCACTTT
TRBV11-2,TRBJ1-2,-,TRBD1,CASSPGTAPNYGYTF,TGTGCCAGCAGCCCCGGGACAGCCCCTAACTATGGCTACACCTTC
TRBV27,TRBJ1-5,-,-,CASSLGFNQPQHF,TGTGCCAGCAGTTTAGGTTTTAATCAGCCCCAGCATTTT
TRBV6-5,TRBJ2-1,-,-,CASSYSSSGRHNEQFF,TGTGCCAGCAGTTACTCTTCTTCGGGTAGACACAATGAGCAGTTCTTC
TRBV3-1,TRBJ2-3,-,-,CASSPGGGSTDTQYF,TGTGCCAGCAGCCCCGGGGGCGGGAGCACAGATACGCAGTATTTT
TRBV12-3/TRBV12-4,TRBJ1-4,-,-,CASSPWGFETNEKLFF,TGTGCCAGCAGCCCATGGGGGTTTGAGACTAATGAAAAACTGTTTTTT
TRBV29-1,TRBJ2-5,-,-,CSVITGWRGETQYF,TGCAGCGTTATAACCGGGTGGCGCGGGGAGACCCAGTACTTC
TRBV27,TRBJ1-1,-,TRBD1,CASRDRQGWTEAFF,TGTGCCAGCAGGGATAGACAGGGGTGGACTGAAGCTTTCTTT
TRBV6-2/TRBV6-3,TRBJ1-5,-,-,CASSYNQGQPQHF,TGTGCCAGCAGCTACAACCAGGGGCAGCCCCAGCATTTT
TRBV20-1,TRBJ2-1,once,TRBD2,CSPPGLAEIREQFF,TGCAGTCCCCCAGGACTAGCGGAGATAAGGGAGCAGTTCTTC
TRBV7-9,TRBJ2-7,-,-,CASSPRPLNSYEQYF,TGTGCCAGCAGCCCACGCCCCCTAAACTCCTACGAGCAGTACTTC
TRBV28,TRBJ2-3,-,-,CASSLYSGTSTDTQYF,TGTGCCAGCAGTTTATATTCCGGGACAAGCACAGATACGCAGTATTTT
TRBV13,TRBJ1-2,-,-,CASSLEEGEAYGYTF,TGTGCCAGCAGCTTAGAAGAGGGGGAAGCCTATGGCTACACCTTC
TRBV4-3,TRBJ2-1,-,TRBD2,CASSQGSGRFNEQFF,TGCGCCAGCAGCCAAGGGAGCGGGAGATTTAATGAGCAGTTCTTC
TRBV28,TRBJ1-4,-,TRBD1,CASSLRDRDEKLFF,TGTGCCAGCAGTTTAAGGGACAGGGATGAAAAACTGTTTTTT
TRBV7-6,TRBJ2-1,-,TRBD2,CASSFGSGRGYNEQFF,TGTGCCAGCAGCTTTGGTAGCGGGAGGGGGTACAATGAGCAGTTCTTC
TRBV20-1,TRBJ2-1,-,TRBD2,CSAPLAGRYNEQFF,TGCAGTGCTCCCCTAGCGGGGAGATACAATGAGCAGTTCTTC
TRBV7-6,TRBJ1-4,-,-,CASQDGINEKLFF,TGTGCCAGCCAAGACGGTATTAATGAAAAACTGTTTTTT
TRBV3-1,TRBJ1-1,-,-,CASSQGGFSEAFF,TGTGCCAGCAGCCAAGGCGGGTTCTCTGAAGCTTTCTTT
TRBV7-8,TRBJ2-2,-,-,CASCLGWGTGELFF,TGTGCCAGCTGCCTCGGTTGGGGCACCGGGGAGCTGTTTTTT
TRBV27,TRBJ2-3,-,TRBD2,CASSLSGGTDTQYF,TGTGCCAGCAGTTTGTCGGGGGGGACAGATACGCAGTATTTT
TRBV11-2,TRBJ2-1,-,-,CASGLVGARGRANEQFF,TGTGCCAGCGGCTTAGTCGGGGCGCGCGGCCGGGCCAATGAGCAGTTCTTC
TRBV7-8,TRBJ2-7,-,-,CASSFGTPGEQYF,TGTGCCAGCAGCTTTGGGACCCCGGGGGAGCAGTACTTC